The source of this T cell receptor beta chain is a study of response to subunit inactivated influenza vaccine. Study-wide findings and caveats: The authors put forward the suggestion that each seasonal influenza vaccination may bring in only a limited number of new T cells.

The sample holds many counts of this clonotype. Antigen unknown. TCRdb independently ran MiXCR on the RT-PCR reads; one entry per CDR3 protein. This sample has about 500,000 distinct CDR3 sequences, with approximately 17% found just once. The sample in question was CD4+ T cells sorted from PBMCs, obtained about 23 months after vaccination. The sequence was collected from a man between 50 and 69 years old who received an inactivated influenza vaccine.

The chain's CDR3 is CSVYRPNTGDEQYF. The DNA of the CDR3 is TGCAGCGTTTACCGTCCCAATACTGGGGACGAGCAGTACTTC. This sequence joins TRBV29-1 and TRBJ2-7, with no clear D. Trimming cost V 5 bases and J 5 bases, with 19 bases left between them. The CDR3 consists of 14 residues. The germline V gene has CDR1 SQVTM and CDR2 ANQGSEA.